The T cell receptor (beta chain) under discussion was sequenced for a study of shared clonotypes between healthy human individuals. Study-level findings and limits: Rarefaction showed sorted-subset sequencing was incomplete despite large depth. A small donor pool kept down the genetic and exposure-history diversity that was represented.

On sorted subsets, replicate PCRs used approximately 200 ng DNA, or 25,000 to 35,000 T cell genomes. The repertoire was sequenced with immunoSEQ multiplex PCR; TCRdb's copy has only in-frame clones and lacks some. The sample holds a few hundred thousand clones; 65% to 70% are singletons and the top ten take around 10%. The donors were adults (healthy and HIV-negative) with no recent acute infections or vaccinations. The CDR3 is 17 amino acids. V lost 0 bases and J lost 0, with 12 bases in between. From germline, CDR1 is SGHAT and CDR2 FQNNGV. On this clone: The antigen remains unidentified.

The chain joins TRBV11-2 to TRBJ2-4; D remains unclear. This receptor was identified in a man younger than 45 in good health. Sequencing was done on a sample of memory CD4+ T cells sorted from blood. Noted subset: CD45RA-negative fraction. CDR3 in amino acids: CASSLEGRGLAKNIQYF. The CDR3 DNA reads TGTGCCAGCAGCTTAGAAGGCCGTGGGCTAGCCAAAAACATTCAGTACTTC.